One sample yielded the 22 T cell receptor beta chains listed below, sequenced in a study of shared clonotypes between healthy human individuals. The table came from immunoSEQ multiplex PCR; TCRdb's copy has only in-frame clones and leaves some out. The sample holds about 2.1 million clones; about 93% are singletons and the top ten take more than 1.5%. Naive CD8 cells lacked CD45RO and underwent positive selection for CCR7, leaving out terminally differentiated effector memory CD45RA+ cells. Sequenced material: naive CD8+ T cells from PBMCs. The receptors come from a man aged 18 to 29 in good health. Some clones in this sample may be carry-over from other donors' samples.

CDR3 nucleotide sequence: TGTGCCTGCAGGGCAGGGGCTGCTTACGAGCAGTACTTC. Amino acids: CACRAGAAYEQYF. J is TRBJ2-7 and V is TRBV19, with D possibly being TRBD1 (6 bases). This CDR3 region has 13 residues. Germline V gene lookup returns CDR1 LNHDA and CDR2 SQIVND (reference sequence). The V end lost 11 bases, the J end lost 4 bases, and 18 bases lay between the germline ends.

V gene TRBV7-8 combines with J gene TRBJ1-4; perhaps TRBD1 as D (6 bases). Germline CDR1 is SGHVS and CDR2 is FQNEAQ. The length of the CDR3 is 15 residues. Between the trimmed V and J ends, which lost 5 bases and 2 bases, there was a span of 12 bases. The CDR3 DNA follows: TGTGCCAGCAGCGAAACAGGGAGCACTAATGAAAAACTGTTTTTT. Encoded protein: CASSETGSTNEKLFF.

This chain uses TRBV7-9 with TRBJ2-1; 9 bases fit TRBD2. V shed 4 bases, J shed 3 bases, and the junction held 4 bases outside the gene matches. The CDR3 consists of 15 residues. The germline V gene has CDR1 SEHNR and CDR2 FQNEAQ (reference sequence). The DNA of the CDR3 is TGTGCCAGCAGCTCGAGGACTAGCGTCTACAATGAGCAGTTCTTC. Encoded protein: CASSSRTSVYNEQFF.

This sequence joins TRBV27 and TRBJ2-2, with 9 bases aligning to TRBD1. The CDR3 runs 14 residues. Trimming removed 6 bases from V and 9 bases from J; junction bases left unmatched: 8. From germline, CDR1 is MNHEY and CDR2 SMNVEV (reference sequence). The CDR3 region is CASRGRTGERELFF. CDR3 nucleotide sequence: TGTGCCAGCAGGGGAAGGACAGGGGAACGGGAGCTGTTTTTT.

The chain employs TRBV16 and TRBJ2-5; either TRBD1 or TRBD2 may fit D (5 bases each). The germline V gene encodes CDR1 KGHSY and CDR2 FQNENV. V lost 4 bases to trimming and J lost 4 bases, with 16 bases between them. This CDR3 spans 15 amino acids. The CDR3 spells CASSRHSRGGETQYF. The CDR3 coding sequence is TGTGCCAGCAGCCGACACTCGAGGGGTGGAGAGACCCAGTACTTC.

The rearrangement links TRBV11-2 to TRBJ2-2; unclear D gene. The germline V and J ends were trimmed by 7 bases and 0 bases, with 3 bases remaining between them. Per the germline V gene, CDR1 is SGHAT and CDR2 is FQNNGV. The CDR3 loop spans 12 amino acids. The CDR3 reads CASTTNTGELFF. CDR3 nucleotides: TGTGCCAGCACTACGAACACCGGGGAGCTGTTTTTT.

This sequence joins TRBV4-3 and TRBJ2-1; D is undetermined. Germline CDR1 LGHNA, CDR2 YSLEER. V was shortened by 3 bases and J by 7 bases, with 10 bases between the two germline ends. The CDR3 covers 13 residues. The CDR3 loop reads CASSHTTENEQFF. The CDR3 coding sequence is TGCGCCAGCAGCCATACGACGGAGAATGAGCAGTTCTTC.

The chain is built from TRBV6-1 and TRBJ1-1; D not certain. The V gene lost 4 bases and the J gene lost 1 base, with 19 bases spanning the gap. Germline V gene data show CDR1 as MNHNS and CDR2 as SASEGT. The CDR3 sequence is 17 residues long. The DNA for the CDR3 is TGTGCCAGCAGTGCCGACGAAGGACCGGTATGGAACACTGAAGCTTTCTTT. It specifies CASSADEGPVWNTEAFF.

On this clone itself: The same CDR3 can be traced to other DNA sequences in this sample. This chain links TRBV28 with TRBJ2-1; no reliable D call. V lost 5 bases to trimming and J lost 1 base, with 9 bases between them. The CDR3 runs 14 residues. The germline CDR1 and CDR2 sequences are MDHEN and SYDVKM. CDR3 sequence: CASSGSESYNEQFF. The CDR3 DNA reads TGTGCCAGCAGTGGCTCGGAATCCTACAATGAGCAGTTCTTC.

The CDR3 here is CATNTGFGTGELFF. CDR3 DNA: TGTGCCACAAACACAGGGTTCGGGACCGGGGAGCTGTTTTTT. The chain has TRBV9 and TRBJ2-2, with D possibly being TRBD1 (6 bases). The CDR3 is 14 amino acids. Germline V lookup: CDR1 SGDLS, CDR2 YYNGEE. The V end was cut by 9 bases, the J end by 5 bases, with 17 bases between. Using reference TRBV9 and TRBJ2-2 for the parts outside the CDR3, the full variable domain is DSGVTQTPKHLITATGQRVTLRCSPRSGDLSVYWYQQSLDQGLQFLIQYYNGEERAKGNILERFSAQQFPDLHSELNLSSLELGDSALYFCATNTGFGTGELFFGEGSRLTVL.

In regard to this clone: The same CDR3 is also encoded by other DNA sequences in this sample. The rearrangement links TRBV5-6 to TRBJ1-5; the D is unclear. The germline gives CDR1 SGHDT, CDR2 YYEEEE. V dropped 0 bases and J dropped 1 base, with 5 bases sitting between them. This CDR3 comprises 14 residues. In nucleotides, the CDR3 is TGTGCCAGCAGCTTGGAAGGGAGCAATCAGCCCCAGCATTTT. Translation: CASSLEGSNQPQHF. The whole variable domain, filled in from reference TRBV5-6 and TRBJ1-5, reads DAGVTQSPTHLIKTRGQQVTLRCSPKSGHDTVSWYQQALGQGPQFIFQYYEEEERQRGNFPDRFSGHQFPNYSSELNVNALLLGDSALYLCASSLEGSNQPQHFGDGTRLSIL.

The chain couples TRBV19 to TRBJ2-7; D perhaps matches TRBD2 (7 bases). This CDR3 has 13 residues. V was shortened by 7 bases and J by 1 base, with 11 bases between the two germline ends. In germline, CDR1 is LNHDA, CDR2 SQIVND (reference sequence). The CDR3 DNA sequence: TGTGCCAGTATGGGGGGGGCATCCTACGAGCAGTACTTC. Encoded protein: CASMGGASYEQYF. Looking up the rest from reference TRBV19 and TRBJ2-7 gives the full variable domain: DGGITQSPKYLFRKEGQNVTLSCEQNLNHDAMYWYRQDPGQGLRLIYYSQIVNDFQKGDIAEGYSVSREKKESFPLTVTSAQKNPTAFYLCASMGGASYEQYFGPGTRLTVT.

The V call is TRBV11-3, the J call TRBJ2-1; D gene unclear. V was clipped by 3 bases and J by 4 bases, with 10 bases between them. The CDR3 is made up of 14 amino acids. Looked up from germline, CDR1 is SGHNT and CDR2 is YENEEA. The CDR3 DNA sequence: TGTGCCAGCAGCTTCTTGGGCTCATACAATGAGCAGTTCTTC. Protein product: CASSFLGSYNEQFF. The variable domain in full, completed from reference TRBV11-3 and TRBJ2-1, reads EAGVVQSPRYKIIEKKQPVAFWCNPISGHNTLYWYLQNLGQGPELLIRYENEEAVDDSQLPKDRFSAERLKGVDSTLKIQPAELGDSAVYLCASSFLGSYNEQFFGPGTRLTVL.

This chain links TRBV14 with TRBJ2-1; 11 nucleotides align to TRBD1. This CDR3 has 16 residues. Per germline, CDR1 SGHDN and CDR2 FVKESK. J lost 5 bases, V lost 2 bases, and 5 bases had no gene match. The chain's CDR3 is CASSQHPGQGDNEQFF. The CDR3 nucleotides read TGTGCCAGCAGCCAACACCCGGGACAGGGGGACAATGAGCAGTTCTTC. The full variable domain, with the rest looked up from reference TRBV14 and TRBJ2-1, is EAGVTQFPSHSVIEKGQTVTLRCDPISGHDNLYWYRRVMGKEIKFLLHFVKESKQDESGMPNNRFLAERTGGTYSTLKVQPAELEDSGVYFCASSQHPGQGDNEQFFGPGTRLTVL.

This clone was picked up one time. The V call is TRBV27, the J call TRBJ2-1; TRBD2 aligns across 9 bases. V gave up 6 bases and J gave up 9 bases; unmatched junction bases: 9. Germline CDR1 is MNHEY and CDR2 is SMNVEV (reference sequence). The CDR3 loop spans 14 amino acids. The CDR3 nucleotides are TGTGCCAGCAGGCACGACCCTAGCGGGGTTGAGCAGTTCTTC. This gives the protein CASRHDPSGVEQFF.

This rearrangement joins TRBV5-1 to TRBJ2-3; TRBD2 might be the D (5 bases). Deletions cut 4 bases from V and 4 bases from J, with 10 bases between. Germline CDR1 reads SGHRS; CDR2 reads YFSETQ. CDR3 size: 13 residues. As DNA, the CDR3 is TGCGCCAGCAGCCGGGATCCCCCAGATACGCAGTATTTT. Protein product: CASSRDPPDTQYF.

The rearrangement joins TRBV29-1 to TRBJ2-3; TRBD1 matches at 8 bases. Losses at the gene ends were 6 bases for V and 5 bases for J; bases not matched to a gene: 7. In germline, CDR1 is SQVTM, CDR2 ANQGSEA. The CDR3 has 13 amino acids. Here the CDR3 reads CSVVQGAIDTQYF. The DNA of the CDR3 is TGCAGCGTGGTCCAGGGGGCTATAGATACGCAGTATTTT.

This clone was observed once. The chain joins TRBV7-7 to TRBJ2-1; 9 bases line up with TRBD2. V lost 3 bases, J lost 5 bases, and 5 bases stayed unmatched. The CDR3 is 15 residues long. CDR1 SSHAT and CDR2 FNYEAQ come from the germline V gene (reference sequence). This CDR3 is CASSFRPSGNNEQFF. DNA for the CDR3: TGTGCCAGCAGCTTTCGGCCTAGCGGGAACAATGAGCAGTTCTTC. The full variable domain, its missing parts supplied by reference TRBV7-7 and TRBJ2-1, is GAGVSQSPRYKVTKRGQDVTLRCDPISSHATLYWYQQALGQGPEFLTYFNYEAQPDKSGLPSDRFSAERPEGSISTLTIQRTEQRDSAMYRCASSFRPSGNNEQFFGPGTRLTVL.

This chain joins TRBV11-2 and TRBJ2-1; D ambiguous. The length of the CDR3 is 16 residues. Looked up from germline, CDR1 is SGHAT and CDR2 is FQNNGV. V gave up 5 bases and J gave up 6 bases, with 20 bases separating them. The CDR3 reads CASSPERRLLVNEQFF. The CDR3 DNA reads as TGTGCCAGCAGCCCCGAACGAAGGTTGCTCGTCAATGAGCAGTTCTTC.

The chain couples TRBV4-3 to TRBJ2-7, with D possibly matching TRBD1 (6 bases). Per germline, CDR1 LGHNA and CDR2 YSLEER. V gave up 0 bases and J gave up 1 base, with 13 bases separating them. This CDR3 contains 16 residues. CDR3 residues: CASSQDSSGTSYEQYF. For the CDR3, the DNA is TGCGCCAGCAGCCAAGATTCCTCCGGGACATCCTACGAGCAGTACTTC.

This chain links TRBV15 with TRBJ2-7; D possibly corresponds to TRBD1 (7 bases). The CDR3 contains 15 residues. Trimming pared 5 bases from V and 1 base from J, leaving 15 bases between. Germline V gene lookup returns CDR1 LNHNV and CDR2 YYDKDF (reference sequence). The CDR3, as DNA: TGTGCCACCAGCGGAGGGTCGGGACAGTCCTACGAGCAGTACTTC. It codes for CATSGGSGQSYEQYF.

The chain joins TRBV5-4 to TRBJ1-5; D is ambiguous. CDR3 length equals 11 residues. The V end was cut by 4 bases, the J end by 5 bases, with 4 bases between. In germline, CDR1 is SGHNT, CDR2 YYREEE (reference sequence). Here the CDR3 reads CASSTHQPQHF. The CDR3 coding sequence is TGTGCCAGCAGCACCCATCAGCCCCAGCATTTT.